A selection of T cell receptor beta chains follows, all from one sample in a study of T cells after yellow fever vaccination. Via MiXCR, TCRdb re-called the 5' RACE reads, giving one row per CDR3 protein. Counted here are 250,000 or so distinct CDR3 sequences, roughly 4% occurring once; the ten biggest clones make up under 20%. The source material was PBMCs, sampled 15 days after the yellow fever booster vaccination. These TCRs come from a man younger than 35 who received the YFV17D yellow fever vaccine. Each CDR3 is given without its conserved first and last residue. D genes are given only for firm matches. Where a row states a size, it is once, few, many or the class of an expanded clone; other rows omit it.

v_gene	d_gene	abundance	j_gene	CDR3aa
TRBV19	.	.	TRBJ2-1	ASSIGSPTEQF
TRBV7-2	.	many	TRBJ2-2	ASSLVGGNTGELF
TRBV9	.	many	TRBJ2-5	ASSISQGLQETQY
TRBV18	TRBD1	many	TRBJ1-1	ASSRQGTRTEAF
TRBV20-1	TRBD2	many	TRBJ2-3	SAPLQGLELDTQY
TRBV5-1	.	many	TRBJ2-3	ASSLAWGNPTDTQY
TRBV5-1	.	many	TRBJ1-3	ASSLQGSGNTIY
TRBV29-1	TRBD2	many	TRBJ2-3	SVPTLSGAGDTQY
TRBV5-1	.	many	TRBJ1-1	ASRNRVATEAF
TRBV5-1	TRBD1	many	TRBJ2-1	ASSSPQGVFYNEQF
TRBV6-2/TRBV6-3	.	many	TRBJ1-1	ASSPRTVNTEAF
TRBV20-1	TRBD1	many	TRBJ2-3	SARDPDREVWGQVDTQY
TRBV12-3/TRBV12-4	.	many	TRBJ1-5	ASSLSDGLGTQH
TRBV7-2	.	many	TRBJ2-7	ASSFSGLYEQY
TRBV7-9	.	many	TRBJ2-2	ASSWGQNTGELF
TRBV5-1	TRBD2	many	TRBJ2-3	ASSTRTSGNTDTQY
TRBV7-9	.	many	TRBJ2-3	ASSFRAGTDTQY
TRBV7-9	.	many	TRBJ1-3	ASSFQAGSGNTIY
TRBV5-1	.	many	TRBJ2-1	ASSLSGNNEQF
TRBV18	.	many	TRBJ2-5	ASSPRTNRKETQY
TRBV4-2	.	many	TRBJ2-7	ASSPRLVSYEQY
TRBV7-9	.	few	TRBJ2-1	AGGGGASSYNEQF
TRBV12-3/TRBV12-4	TRBD2	many	TRBJ2-1	ASNWGLAGPVGF
TRBV5-4	.	few	TRBJ1-3	ASSLDTSSGNTIY
TRBV28	.	many	TRBJ2-1	ASSTGAYNEQF